What follows is one TCR beta chain and its context. What antigen it recognizes has not been identified. The input lacks base qualities; no much larger clone sits a single base away. The CDR3 covers 12 residues, taking in both the cysteine and the phenylalanine. The only DNA kept is the CDR3, 36 bases in frame from the first base. V and J lose 3 bases and 4 bases, and a span of 8 bases separates them. For CDR1 and CDR2, the germline V gene (reference sequence) lists GTSNPN and SVGIG. The sample comes from a study of blood T cell repertoires in COVID-19 (dated by TCRdb to about 2020). About the investigation overall: Samples covering the acute and convalescent phases of COVID-19 were provided by collaborators in the United States, Italy and Spain. Deeply sampled blood TCRbeta repertoires from subjects exposed to, actively infected with, or recovered from COVID-19 were included in the dataset. The material from the prospective study consisted of cDNA or gDNA derived from T cells, B-cell-depleted T cells, or PBMCs. Samples came from the ongoing ImmuneRACE study (first 160 participants) plus 1,254 subjects from 6 global collaborators. Where available, HLA class I and class II types were obtained from metadata supplied by the sample provider rather than from assay-based typing. A de-identified subject ID, COVID-19 status, age in years and sex were almost always included in the sample metadata. The repertoires were released in a freely available public database meant as a resource for research on the immune response to SARS-CoV-2.

In the prospective study, participants were about 18 to 95 years old, resided in 20 to 30 geographic areas of the United States, and were enrolled through a virtual design. Cohort assignment in the prospective study relied on participant-reported clinical history from a screening survey and a study questionnaire. ImmuneRACE Cohort 3 recovered participants were defined by two consecutive negative NP/OP PCR tests, healthcare professional clearance, or symptom resolution. In the prospective study, whole blood, serum and a nasopharyngeal or oropharyngeal swab were collected from each participant by mobile phlebotomists. Prospective study participants could optionally give additional blood draws and questionnaires over an approximately 2-month period. Before DNA extraction, blood samples from the prospective study were shipped at room temperature or frozen. General conclusions and limits of the study: How much clinical and demographic metadata was included differed by source and by participant, and the metadata was provided uncurated.

The immunoSEQ Assay, a bias-controlled multiplex PCR, was used to amplify TCRbeta CDR3 regions from genomic DNA. Processing in the source paper ran as follows. Within the assay, amplification of reference gene primers was used to estimate how many nucleated cells each sample contained. To quantify the absolute abundance of each unique TCRbeta CDR3 rearrangement, sequence reads were collapsed and filtered. For each sample, productive Simpson clonality was calculated by taking the square root of Simpson's diversity index across productive rearrangements. As stored in TCRdb, this immuneACCESS dataset retains in-frame rearrangements with V and J assigned. A fraction of the clones does not appear; measured against another copy, unresolved V genes explain less than half of the discrepancy, and the remainder lacks a known reason. V, J and clone size were drawn from that table, and D and trimming were deduced from the DNA. Present in this sample are around 250,000 clones, more than 75% of which were seen just once. About a sixth of the sample rests with the top ten.

Input material: PBMCs or T cells enriched from blood (not recorded which). The sequence came from a man in his late teens or twenties who had recovered from COVID-19. This receptor chain uses TRBV30 and TRBJ2-3; perhaps TRBD2 is the D gene, with 6 bases matching. CDR3 loop: CAWSGGSDTQYF. The DNA is TGTGCCTGGAGCGGGGGATCAGATACGCAGTATTTT.